The rows below give T cell receptor beta chains drawn from one sample of a study of cytomegalovirus exposure and HLA in healthy donors. Generated by immunoSEQ multiplex PCR, the TCRdb table keeps only in-frame clones and is missing some. Of about 150,000 clones listed, more than 60% are singletons. Source material: PBMCs. The receptors were sampled from a woman aged 40 to 50 in good health and CMV-seronegative. Both conserved end residues are part of each CDR3. The D gene is left open where the match is weak. Size tells how often a clone was seen (once, few, many) or the class of an expanded clone, and some rows leave it out.

j_call	v_call	d_call	clone_size	cdr3_aa	cdr3_nt
TRBJ1-1	TRBV19	.	.	CASSMTQGYTEAFF	TGTGCCAGTAGTATGACCCAGGGATACACTGAAGCTTTCTTT
TRBJ1-6	TRBV4-1	.	.	CASSQEGTPDSPLHF	TGCGCCAGCAGCCAAGAGGGGACACCGGATTCACCCCTCCACTTT
TRBJ1-2	TRBV5-6	.	.	CASSLEGSYGYTF	TGTGCCAGCAGCTTGGAGGGGTCCTATGGCTACACCTTC
TRBJ1-2	TRBV6-4	.	.	CASSDSRGYTF	TGTGCCAGCAGTGACTCTCGGGGCTACACCTTC
TRBJ2-3	TRBV10-3	TRBD1	.	CAISERKAGGIGTDTQYF	TGTGCCATCAGTGAGAGGAAAGCAGGGGGCATCGGCACAGATACGCAGTATTTT
TRBJ1-1	TRBV5-6	TRBD1	.	CASSLGYGTGTGGAEAFF	TGTGCCAGCAGCTTGGGTTACGGGACAGGGACCGGAGGGGCTGAAGCTTTCTTT
TRBJ2-3	TRBV2	TRBD2	.	CASSATSGGFGYTQYF	TGTGCCAGCAGTGCCACTAGCGGGGGGTTCGGGTATACGCAGTATTTT
TRBJ2-1	TRBV5-1	.	.	CASSLEQGYNEQFF	TGCGCCAGCAGCTTGGAACAGGGATACAATGAGCAGTTCTTC
TRBJ2-3	TRBV30	TRBD2	.	CAWSRGGAADTQYF	TGTGCCTGGAGTCGGGGGGGCGCGGCAGATACGCAGTATTTT
TRBJ2-7	TRBV5-1	TRBD1	.	CASSRDRVSYEQYF	TGCGCCAGCAGCCGGGACAGGGTCTCGTACGAGCAGTACTTC
TRBJ1-2	TRBV6-1	.	.	CASSEWAQANYGYTF	TGTGCCAGCAGTGAGTGGGCTCAAGCTAACTATGGCTACACCTTC
TRBJ1-6	TRBV4-2	.	few	CASSQTGLNSPLHF	TGTGCCAGCAGCCAAACGGGGTTAAATTCACCCCTCCACTTT
TRBJ2-7	TRBV7-2	TRBD2	.	CASSFRTSESYEQYF	TGTGCCAGCAGCTTTCGGACTAGCGAGTCCTACGAGCAGTACTTC
TRBJ2-7	TRBV28	.	.	CASSLGHPRSYEQYF	TGTGCCAGCAGCCTGGGACACCCACGGAGCTACGAGCAGTACTTC
TRBJ2-2	TRBV9	.	.	CASSVGGLLTGELFF	TGTGCCAGCAGCGTAGGGGGACTTCTCACCGGGGAGCTGTTTTTT
TRBJ1-3	TRBV4-1	.	.	CASSQASPLGNTIYF	TGCGCCAGCAGCCAGGCCTCACCCCTCGGAAACACCATATATTTT
TRBJ1-5	TRBV10-2	TRBD1	.	CASSEFRGPSNQPQHF	TGCGCCAGCAGTGAGTTTAGGGGGCCTAGCAATCAGCCCCAGCATTTT
TRBJ2-1	TRBV11-2	.	.	CASSLTSSRSPNEQFF	TGTGCCAGCAGCCTAACGAGCTCGCGGAGCCCTAACGAGCAGTTCTTC
TRBJ2-2	TRBV30	TRBD2	.	CAWNRLAGTGELFF	TGTGCCTGGAACAGACTAGCGGGCACCGGGGAGCTGTTTTTT
TRBJ2-3	TRBV5-1	.	few	CASSLARSPDTQYF	TGCGCCAGCAGCTTGGCTAGGTCTCCGGATACGCAGTATTTT
TRBJ1-5	TRBV5-6	.	.	CASSYRAVGNQPQHF	TGTGCCAGCAGCTACAGGGCGGTTGGCAATCAGCCCCAGCATTTT
TRBJ1-1	TRBV28	.	few	CASSGQPNTEAFF	TGTGCCAGCAGTGGACAGCCGAACACTGAAGCTTTCTTT
TRBJ2-1	TRBV7-2	TRBD1	few	CASSLWSRTGTNEQFF	TGTGCCAGCAGCTTATGGAGCCGGACAGGGACGAATGAGCAGTTCTTC
TRBJ2-1	TRBV5-1	TRBD1	.	CASSFRTGLTYNEQFF	TGCGCCAGCAGCTTCCGGACAGGTTTAACCTACAATGAGCAGTTCTTC
TRBJ1-2	TRBV6-5	.	.	CASSYSPGFNDRYTF	TGTGCCAGCAGTTACTCGCCGGGGTTCAATGATCGCTACACCTTC
TRBJ2-2	TRBV28	.	.	CASSLQGLRNTGELFF	TGTGCCAGCAGCCTACAGGGTTTGCGGAACACCGGGGAGCTGTTTTTT
TRBJ2-5	TRBV5-1	TRBD2	.	CASSLGRVAGQETQYF	TGCGCCAGCAGCTTGGGCAGGGTAGCGGGGCAAGAGACCCAGTACTTC
TRBJ2-3	TRBV4-1	TRBD2	.	CASSQRRESRGDTQYF	TGCGCCAGCAGCCAAAGGCGGGAGAGCCGGGGAGATACGCAGTATTTT
TRBJ2-1	TRBV10-1	.	.	CASSGTRGAGNNEQFF	TGCGCCAGCAGTGGGACCAGGGGTGCAGGAAACAATGAGCAGTTCTTC
TRBJ2-6	TRBV5-1	TRBD1	.	CASSARQGANVLTF	TGCGCCAGCAGCGCAAGACAGGGCGCCAACGTCCTGACTTTC
TRBJ1-2	TRBV7-6	TRBD1	.	CASSLTGDYGYTF	TGTGCCAGCAGCTTGACAGGGGACTATGGCTACACCTTC
TRBJ1-1	TRBV5-8	.	.	CASSPQQNTEAFF	TGTGCCAGCAGCCCTCAACAGAACACTGAAGCTTTCTTT
TRBJ2-1	TRBV11-2	TRBD1	.	CAAGRGHNEQFF	TGTGCCGCCGGCAGGGGGCACAATGAGCAGTTCTTC
TRBJ2-5	TRBV29-1	.	.	CSVGGTDVGFQETQYF	TGCAGCGTTGGAGGGACTGACGTCGGGTTCCAAGAGACCCAGTACTTC
TRBJ1-6	TRBV19	.	.	CASSIKGPLHF	TGTGCCAGTAGTATCAAGGGGCCCCTCCACTTT
TRBJ2-3	TRBV7-8	TRBD2	.	CASSLLGTSGLTDTQYF	TGTGCCAGCAGCTTGCTGGGGACTAGCGGGTTGACAGATACGCAGTATTTT
TRBJ1-3	TRBV28	.	.	CASNRAVGGNTIYF	TGTGCCAGCAACAGGGCCGTGGGGGGAAACACCATATATTTT
TRBJ2-1	TRBV19	TRBD1	.	CASSIGQGRYEQFF	TGTGCCAGTAGTATAGGACAGGGCAGGTATGAGCAGTTCTTC
TRBJ1-5	TRBV6-4	TRBD1	.	CASSPGGGQPQHF	TGTGCCAGCAGCCCAGGGGGAGGTCAGCCCCAGCATTTT
TRBJ1-1	TRBV6-1	.	.	CASSEYVTANTEAFF	TGTGCCAGCAGTGAATACGTGACAGCGAACACTGAAGCTTTCTTT
TRBJ2-3	TRBV4-2	TRBD2	.	CASSQVLAGADADTQYF	TGTGCCAGCAGCCAAGTACTAGCGGGAGCGGACGCAGATACGCAGTATTTT
TRBJ2-3	TRBV13	TRBD2	.	CASSLKRDPDTQYF	TGTGCCAGCAGCTTGAAGCGGGACCCAGATACGCAGTATTTT
TRBJ2-6	TRBV6-4	.	.	CASSLRTAIYSGANVLTF	TGTGCCAGCAGCTTAAGGACAGCTATATACTCTGGGGCCAACGTCCTGACTTTC
TRBJ2-2	TRBV5-1	TRBD1	.	CASSPGQGTNTGELFF	TGCGCCAGCAGCCCGGGACAGGGGACGAACACCGGGGAGCTGTTTTTT
TRBJ2-6	TRBV5-1	TRBD2	.	CASSPNGLAVSSGANVLTF	TGCGCCAGCAGCCCGAACGGACTAGCGGTTTCCTCTGGGGCCAACGTCCTGACTTTC
TRBJ1-2	TRBV5-6	TRBD1	.	CASSEGQGGLWAYGYTF	TGTGCCAGCAGCGAGGGACAGGGGGGGCTCTGGGCCTATGGCTACACCTTC
TRBJ1-4	TRBV30	TRBD1	.	CAWSTGQGNEKLFF	TGTGCCTGGAGTACCGGACAGGGTAATGAAAAACTGTTTTTT
TRBJ1-2	TRBV5-1	TRBD1	.	CASSFTGGDTYGYTF	TGCGCCAGCAGCTTTACAGGGGGGGATACCTATGGCTACACCTTC
TRBJ2-7	TRBV6-5	TRBD1	few	CASRTGWNYEQYF	TGTGCCAGCAGGACAGGGTGGAACTACGAGCAGTACTTC
TRBJ2-7	TRBV7-8	TRBD2	few	CASSSRLAWPYEQYF	TGTGCCAGCAGCTCAAGACTAGCTTGGCCCTACGAGCAGTACTTC
TRBJ1-5	TRBV28	.	.	CASSSPVGQLGNQPQHF	TGTGCCAGCAGTTCCCCGGTCGGACAGCTAGGGAATCAGCCCCAGCATTTT
TRBJ1-2	TRBV11-3	TRBD1	.	CASSLGDRVDYGYTF	TGTGCCAGCAGCTTAGGAGACAGGGTCGACTATGGCTACACCTTC
TRBJ2-2	TRBV11-2	.	.	CASSLGREFSLFF	TGTGCCAGCAGCTTAGGAAGGGAGTTCAGCTTGTTTTTT
TRBJ2-1	TRBV6-4	TRBD2	few	CASSDSGGYEQFF	TGTGCCAGCAGTGACTCGGGGGGGTATGAGCAGTTCTTC
TRBJ2-1	TRBV6-6	.	.	CASSYVGSSYNEQFF	TGTGCCAGCAGTTACGTCGGTAGCTCCTACAATGAGCAGTTCTTC
TRBJ2-3	TRBV6-4	TRBD2	.	CASSESGRGTDTQYF	TGTGCCAGCAGTGAAAGCGGGAGAGGGACAGATACGCAGTATTTT
TRBJ1-5	TRBV4-2	TRBD1	once	CASSQDIQGDQPQHF	TGTGCCAGCAGCCAAGATATACAGGGGGATCAGCCCCAGCATTTT
TRBJ1-1	TRBV28	.	.	CASKGERNTEAFF	TGTGCCAGCAAAGGGGAAAGGAACACTGAAGCTTTCTTT